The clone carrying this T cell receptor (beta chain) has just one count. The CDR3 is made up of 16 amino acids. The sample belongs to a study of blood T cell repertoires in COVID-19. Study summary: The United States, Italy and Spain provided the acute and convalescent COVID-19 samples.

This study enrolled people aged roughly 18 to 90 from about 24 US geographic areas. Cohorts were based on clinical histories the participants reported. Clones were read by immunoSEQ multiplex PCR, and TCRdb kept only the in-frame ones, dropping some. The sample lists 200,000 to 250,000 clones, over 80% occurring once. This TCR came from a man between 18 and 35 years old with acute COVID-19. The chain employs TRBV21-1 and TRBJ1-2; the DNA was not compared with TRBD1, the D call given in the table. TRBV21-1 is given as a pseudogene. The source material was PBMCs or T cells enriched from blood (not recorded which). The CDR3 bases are TGTGCCAGCAGCAAATCCTCGGGACAGTTTAACTATGGCTACACCTTC. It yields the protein CASSKSSGQFNYGYTF.